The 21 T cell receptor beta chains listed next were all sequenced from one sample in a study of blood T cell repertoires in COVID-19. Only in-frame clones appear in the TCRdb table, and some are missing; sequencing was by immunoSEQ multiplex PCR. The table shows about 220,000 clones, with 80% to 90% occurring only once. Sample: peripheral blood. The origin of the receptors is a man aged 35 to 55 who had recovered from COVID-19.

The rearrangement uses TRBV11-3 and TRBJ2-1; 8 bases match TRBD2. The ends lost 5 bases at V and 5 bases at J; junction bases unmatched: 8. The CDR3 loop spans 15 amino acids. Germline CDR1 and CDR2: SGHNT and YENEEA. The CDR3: CASSHRGGGHNEQFF. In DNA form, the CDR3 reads TGTGCCAGCAGCCATAGGGGCGGGGGGCACAATGAGCAGTTCTTC.

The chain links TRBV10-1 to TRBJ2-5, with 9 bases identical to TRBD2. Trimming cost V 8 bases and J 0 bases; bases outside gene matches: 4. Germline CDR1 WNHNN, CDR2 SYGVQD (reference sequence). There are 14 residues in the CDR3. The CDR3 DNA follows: TGCGCCAGCTCGAGCGGGAGGTACCAAGAGACCCAGTACTTC. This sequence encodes CASSSGRYQETQYF.

Here the CDR3 DNA reads TGTGCCAGCAGCCCCCCACCGGGACAGGGGAACCCAGATACGCAGTATTTT. The encoded protein is CASSPPPGQGNPDTQYF. The V and J genes are TRBV7-9 and TRBJ2-3, with TRBD1 matching over 10 bases. V shed 5 bases, J shed 4 bases, and the junction held 12 bases outside the gene matches. The CDR3 has 17 amino acids. Germline CDR1 SEHNR, CDR2 FQNEAQ (reference sequence). The entire variable domain, with the rest obtained from reference TRBV7-9 and TRBJ2-3, is as follows: DTGVSQNPRHKITKRGQNVTFRCDPISEHNRLYWYRQTLGQGPEFLTYFQNEAQLEKSRLLSDRFSAERPKGSFSTLEIQRTEQGDSAMYLCASSPPPGQGNPDTQYFGPGTRLTVL.

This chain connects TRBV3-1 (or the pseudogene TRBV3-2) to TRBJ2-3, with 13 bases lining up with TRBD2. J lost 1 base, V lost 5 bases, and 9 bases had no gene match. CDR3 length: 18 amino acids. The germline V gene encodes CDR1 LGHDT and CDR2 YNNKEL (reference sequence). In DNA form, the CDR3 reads TGTGCCAGCAGCATACTAGCGGGGGGGCCTGGGGGCACAGATACGCAGTATTTT. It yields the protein CASSILAGGPGGTDTQYF.

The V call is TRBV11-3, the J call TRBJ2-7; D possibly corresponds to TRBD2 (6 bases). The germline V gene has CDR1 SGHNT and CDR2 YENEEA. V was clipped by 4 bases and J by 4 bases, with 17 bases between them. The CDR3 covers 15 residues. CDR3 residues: CASSSTIAGRYEQYF. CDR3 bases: TGTGCCAGCAGCTCCACGATCGCGGGGAGGTACGAGCAGTACTTC.

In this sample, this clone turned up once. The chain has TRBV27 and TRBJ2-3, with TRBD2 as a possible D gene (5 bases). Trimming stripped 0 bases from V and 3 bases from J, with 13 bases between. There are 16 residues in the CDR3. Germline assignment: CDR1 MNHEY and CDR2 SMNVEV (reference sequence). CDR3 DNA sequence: TGTGCCAGCAGTTTATCGCCTCCCCGAGGGACAGATACGCAGTATTTT. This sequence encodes CASSLSPPRGTDTQYF.

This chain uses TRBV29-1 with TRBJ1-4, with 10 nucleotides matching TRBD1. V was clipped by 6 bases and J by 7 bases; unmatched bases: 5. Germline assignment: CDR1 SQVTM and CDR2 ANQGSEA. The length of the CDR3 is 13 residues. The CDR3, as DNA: TGCAGCGTCGGCCGGGACAGGGGTGAAAAACTGTTTTTT. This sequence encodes CSVGRDRGEKLFF.

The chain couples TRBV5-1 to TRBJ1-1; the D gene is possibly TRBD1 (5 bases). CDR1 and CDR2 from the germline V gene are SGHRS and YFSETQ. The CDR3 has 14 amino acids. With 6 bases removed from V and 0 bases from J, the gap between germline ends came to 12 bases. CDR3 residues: CASKGSDLNTEAFF. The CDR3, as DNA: TGCGCCAGCAAGGGGTCGGATTTGAACACTGAAGCTTTCTTT.

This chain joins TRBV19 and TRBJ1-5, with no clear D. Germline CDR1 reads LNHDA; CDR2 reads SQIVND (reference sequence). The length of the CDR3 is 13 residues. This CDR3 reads CRVRPNSNQPQHF. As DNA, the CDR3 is TGTCGCGTCAGGCCCAACTCCAATCAGCCCCAGCATTTT.

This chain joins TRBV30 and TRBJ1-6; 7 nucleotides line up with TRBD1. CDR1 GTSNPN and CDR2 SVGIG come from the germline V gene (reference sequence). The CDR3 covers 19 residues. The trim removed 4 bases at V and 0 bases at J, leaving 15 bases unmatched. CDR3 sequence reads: CAWTRTGTALSSYNSPLHF. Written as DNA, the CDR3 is TGTGCCTGGACCCGCACCGGGACAGCCTTAAGCTCCTATAATTCACCCCTCCACTTT.

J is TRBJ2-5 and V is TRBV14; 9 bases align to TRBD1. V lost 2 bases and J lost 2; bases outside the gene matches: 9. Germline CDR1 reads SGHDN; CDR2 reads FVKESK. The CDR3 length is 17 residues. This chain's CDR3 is CASSQTRQGGRQETQYF. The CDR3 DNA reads TGTGCCAGCAGCCAAACCCGACAGGGGGGGAGGCAAGAGACCCAGTACTTC. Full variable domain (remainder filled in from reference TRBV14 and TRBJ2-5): EAGVTQFPSHSVIEKGQTVTLRCDPISGHDNLYWYRRVMGKEIKFLLHFVKESKQDESGMPNNRFLAERTGGTYSTLKVQPAELEDSGVYFCASSQTRQGGRQETQYFGPGTRLLVL.

The CDR3 DNA follows: TGTGCCACCAGCAGAGGGATTAGCGGGCCCCCCCAAGAGACCCAGTACTTC. Amino acid sequence: CATSRGISGPPQETQYF. This chain joins TRBV15 and TRBJ2-5; the match to TRBD2 covers 7 bases. In germline, CDR1 is LNHNV, CDR2 YYDKDF (reference sequence). V lost 1 base and J lost 1; bases outside the gene matches: 9. The CDR3 runs 17 residues.

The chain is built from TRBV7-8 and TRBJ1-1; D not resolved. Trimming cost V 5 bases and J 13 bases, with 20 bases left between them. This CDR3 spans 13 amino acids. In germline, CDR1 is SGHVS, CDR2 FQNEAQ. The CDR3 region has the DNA TGTGCCAGCAGCGACCGGGCGCCTGAGGGCGGTTTCTTT. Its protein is CASSDRAPEGGFF.

CDR3 amino acids: CASSYSSGNRGVEQYF. The CDR3 nucleotides are TGTGCCAGCAGTTACTCAAGCGGTAACAGGGGAGTCGAGCAGTACTTC. This chain joins TRBV6-2 or TRBV6-3 and TRBJ2-7; 7 nucleotides align to TRBD1. CDR3 length: 16 amino acids. CDR1 MNHEY and CDR2 SVGEGT come from the germline V gene. J was trimmed by 6 bases and V by 0 bases; bases with no gene match: 11.

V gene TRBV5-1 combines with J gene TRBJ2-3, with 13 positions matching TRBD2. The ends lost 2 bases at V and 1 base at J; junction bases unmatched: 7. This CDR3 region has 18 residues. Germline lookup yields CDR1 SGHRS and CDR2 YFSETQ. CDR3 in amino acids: CASSLALGTSGGTDTQYF. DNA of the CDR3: TGCGCCAGCAGCTTAGCATTAGGGACTAGCGGGGGCACAGATACGCAGTATTTT.

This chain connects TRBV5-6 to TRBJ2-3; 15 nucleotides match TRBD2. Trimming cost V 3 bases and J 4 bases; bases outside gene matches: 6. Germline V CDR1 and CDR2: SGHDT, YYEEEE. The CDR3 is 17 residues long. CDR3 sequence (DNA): TGTGCCAGCAGCTGGAGGACTAGCGGGGGGGCAGCAGATACGCAGTATTTT. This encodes CASSWRTSGGAADTQYF.

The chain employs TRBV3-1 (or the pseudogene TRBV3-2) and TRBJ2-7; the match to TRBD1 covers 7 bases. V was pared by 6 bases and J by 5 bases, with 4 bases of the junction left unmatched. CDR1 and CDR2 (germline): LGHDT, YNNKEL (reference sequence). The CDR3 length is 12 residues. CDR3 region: CASSPQGHEQYF. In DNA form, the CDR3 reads TGTGCCAGCAGTCCACAGGGGCACGAGCAGTACTTC.

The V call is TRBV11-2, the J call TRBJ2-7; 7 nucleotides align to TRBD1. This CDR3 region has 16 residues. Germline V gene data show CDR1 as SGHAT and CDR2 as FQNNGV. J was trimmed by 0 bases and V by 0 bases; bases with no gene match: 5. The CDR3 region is CASSLDMAGGSYEQYF. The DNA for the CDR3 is TGTGCCAGCAGCTTAGATATGGCAGGGGGCTCCTACGAGCAGTACTTC.

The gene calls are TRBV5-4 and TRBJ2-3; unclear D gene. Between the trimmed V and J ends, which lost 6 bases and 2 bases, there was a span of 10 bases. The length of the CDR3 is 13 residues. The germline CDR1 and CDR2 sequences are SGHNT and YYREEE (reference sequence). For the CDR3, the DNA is TGTGCCAGCAACCTAGATTCCACAGATACGCAGTATTTT. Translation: CASNLDSTDTQYF. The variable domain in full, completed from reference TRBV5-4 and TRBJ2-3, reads ETGVTQSPTHLIKTRGQQVTLRCSSQSGHNTVSWYQQALGQGPQFIFQYYREEENGRGNFPPRFSGLQFPNYSSELNVNALELDDSALYLCASNLDSTDTQYFGPGTRLTVL.

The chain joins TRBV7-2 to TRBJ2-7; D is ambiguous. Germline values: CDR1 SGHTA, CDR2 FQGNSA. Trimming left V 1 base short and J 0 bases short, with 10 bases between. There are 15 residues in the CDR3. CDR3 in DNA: TGTGCCAGCAGCTTAGTGGCAGGCCCCTCCTACGAGCAGTACTTC. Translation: CASSLVAGPSYEQYF.

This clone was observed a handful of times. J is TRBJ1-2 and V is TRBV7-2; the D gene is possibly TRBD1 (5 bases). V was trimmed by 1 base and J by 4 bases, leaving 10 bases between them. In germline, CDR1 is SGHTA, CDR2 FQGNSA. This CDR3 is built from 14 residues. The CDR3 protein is CASSLVRTSYGYTF. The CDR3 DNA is TGTGCCAGCAGCTTAGTCAGGACAAGCTATGGCTACACCTTC.